This T cell receptor beta chain appears in the sequencing data of a study of OX40 agonist ivuxolimab in advanced cancers. Overall study: 30% to 40% of patients had received prior checkpoint inhibitor therapy. Two cutaneous melanoma patients and one hepatocellular carcinoma patient, three in all, had partial responses.

Looked up from germline, CDR1 is SGDLS and CDR2 is YYNGEE. The V and J ends lost 0 bases and 4 bases respectively, with 7 bases between them. The CDR3 runs to 14 residues. On this clone: Its specificity is not known.

The repertoire was sequenced with immunoSEQ multiplex PCR; TCRdb's copy has only in-frame clones and lacks some. The repertoire holds 42,000 or so clones, with roughly 80% as singletons. The cohort excluded patients with autoimmune disease history or systemic immunosuppression. Study-level points and caveats: Relative to CD4+ cells, CD8+ T cells on average had more expanded clones.

V gene TRBV9 combines with J gene TRBJ2-2; weak D call: TRBD2 (5 bases). The sequences come from CD4+ or CD8+ T cells sorted from blood, collected in a trial of the OX40 agonist ivuxolimab. The TCR comes from an adult with an advanced solid tumor such as melanoma, head and neck, liver or kidney cancer. The CDR3 DNA follows: TGTGCCAGCAGCGTAGCTGAGGGCACCGGGGAGCTGTTTTTT. Amino acids: CASSVAEGTGELFF. Full variable domain (outside the CDR3, taken from reference TRBV9 and TRBJ2-2): DSGVTQTPKHLITATGQRVTLRCSPRSGDLSVYWYQQSLDQGLQFLIQYYNGEERAKGNILERFSAQQFPDLHSELNLSSLELGDSALYFCASSVAEGTGELFFGEGSRLTVL.